Below are 21 T cell receptor beta chains sequenced from a single sample in a study of T cells in localized non-small cell lung cancer. This table comes from immunoSEQ multiplex PCR, and its TCRdb copy is limited to in-frame clones, with some not included. The data show some 53,000 clones, 75% to 90% seen once. Sample: peripheral blood, taken before any cancer treatment. The receptors shown here come from a male donor aged 60 or over with stage III squamous cell lung carcinoma.

The chain links TRBV5-4 to TRBJ2-5, with TRBD1 as a possible D gene (6 bases). The V end lost 5 bases, the J end lost 2 bases, and 13 bases lay between the germline ends. The germline V gene encodes CDR1 SGHNT and CDR2 YYREEE (reference sequence). CDR3 length: 14 amino acids. The DNA for the CDR3 is TGTGCCAGCAGTGAGGGACACACACAAGAGACCCAGTACTTC. Protein sequence: CASSEGHTQETQYF.

The genes are TRBV29-1 and TRBJ2-7, with 8 bases lining up with TRBD1. The J segment lost 0 bases and the V segment lost 7 bases, leaving 11 bases of the junction unmatched. Germline CDR1 is SQVTM and CDR2 is ANQGSEA. The CDR3 runs to 15 residues. CDR3 sequence: CSALRGTGHSYEQYF. DNA for the CDR3: TGCAGCGCTCTTCGCGGGACAGGCCACTCCTACGAGCAGTACTTC.

The rearrangement links TRBV2 to TRBJ2-7; D call uncertain. Germline values: CDR1 SNHLY, CDR2 FYNNEI. The V end lost 6 bases, the J end lost 3 bases, and 15 bases lay between the germline ends. The CDR3 has 14 residues. This chain's CDR3 is CASRPTDASYEQYF. Here the CDR3 DNA reads TGTGCCAGCAGACCCACGGACGCTAGCTACGAGCAGTACTTC.

The chain joins TRBV6-1 to TRBJ1-3; no firm D call. The V end was cut by 4 bases, the J end by 1 base, with 8 bases between. The CDR3 consists of 14 residues. Germline CDR1 MNHNS, CDR2 SASEGT. CDR3 in amino acids: CASSGTVSGNTIYF. The CDR3 coding sequence is TGTGCCAGCAGTGGAACAGTTTCTGGAAACACCATATATTTT.

The chain employs TRBV10-3 and TRBJ2-7; 10 bases agree with TRBD1. V shed 6 bases and J 2 bases; nucleotides not matched to a gene: 10. CDR1 and CDR2 from the germline V gene are ENHRY and SYGVKD. The CDR3 length is 16 residues. This CDR3 is CAISTQGGTGAYEQYF. In DNA, the CDR3 is TGTGCCATCAGCACCCAGGGGGGGACAGGGGCCTACGAGCAGTACTTC.

This clone occurred a few times. The sample contains more than one DNA sequence encoding this CDR3. This sequence joins TRBV5-1 and TRBJ2-1, with 7 bases aligning to TRBD1. Unmatched junction bases numbered 9, after V lost 10 bases and J lost 2 bases. The CDR3 contains 14 residues. Looked up from germline, CDR1 is SGHRS and CDR2 is YFSETQ. In nucleotides, the CDR3 is TGCGCCTCGGCACCGGGACAGACCTACAATGAGCAGTTCTTC. It encodes CASAPGQTYNEQFF.

The chain carries TRBV19 and TRBJ1-2; 7 nucleotides align to TRBD1. In germline, CDR1 is LNHDA, CDR2 SQIVND (reference sequence). This CDR3 has 16 residues. The J segment lost 4 bases and the V segment lost 6 bases, leaving 14 bases of the junction unmatched. CDR3 protein: CASSPTNRGWGYGYTF. In DNA form, the CDR3 reads TGTGCCAGTAGCCCCACCAACAGGGGATGGGGCTATGGCTACACCTTC.

The chain links TRBV28 to TRBJ2-2; D possibly corresponds to TRBD1 (6 bases). CDR3 length: 15 residues. Trimming removed 7 bases at V and 6 bases at J, with 18 bases between. Germline assignment: CDR1 MDHEN and CDR2 SYDVKM. CDR3 loop: CASISAGAVSGELFF. The CDR3 DNA sequence: TGTGCCAGCATATCGGCAGGGGCTGTGTCCGGGGAGCTGTTTTTT.

The CDR3 sequence is CASSFQPLTGELFF. In nucleotides, the CDR3 is TGTGCCAGCAGCTTCCAACCCCTGACCGGGGAGCTGTTTTTT. The J gene is TRBJ2-2, the V gene TRBV7-3; D uncertain. Germline V gives CDR1 SGHTA, CDR2 FQGTGA. CDR3 size: 14 residues. V was cut by 3 bases and J by 5 bases, with 10 bases left in between.

This chain joins TRBV18 and TRBJ1-3; TRBD1 agrees at 7 bases. V lost 5 bases, J lost 0 bases, and 4 bases stayed unmatched. Germline V lookup: CDR1 KGHSH, CDR2 LQKENI. CDR3 length: 15 amino acids. The CDR3 region is CASSAQGYSGNTIYF. In DNA, the CDR3 is TGTGCCAGCTCAGCACAGGGGTACTCTGGAAACACCATATATTTT. Drawing the rest from reference TRBV18 and TRBJ1-3, the complete variable domain is NAGVMQNPRHLVRRRGQEARLRCSPMKGHSHVYWYRQLPEEGLKFMVYLQKENIIDESGMPKERFSAEFPKEGPSILRIQQVVRGDSAAYFCASSAQGYSGNTIYFGEGSWLTVV.

V usage is TRBV18 and J usage is TRBJ1-5; D gene unclear. The germline gives CDR1 KGHSH, CDR2 LQKENI. V was clipped by 2 bases and J by 3 bases, with 5 bases between them. The CDR3 runs to 13 residues. The CDR3 DNA sequence: TGTGCCAGCTCACCAGGGGACAATCAGCCCCAGCATTTT. This translates into CASSPGDNQPQHF.

This chain joins TRBV5-1 and TRBJ1-2; tentatively, D is TRBD1 (6 bases). The length of the CDR3 is 16 residues. The V gene lost 4 bases and the J gene lost 3 bases, with 19 bases spanning the gap. Germline V lookup: CDR1 SGHRS, CDR2 YFSETQ. For the CDR3, the DNA is TGCGCCAGCAGCCCCACCCGGGGGCAGAATGACTATGGCTACACCTTC. Its protein product is CASSPTRGQNDYGYTF.

The V call is TRBV29-1, the J call TRBJ1-2; D ambiguous. The germline V gene encodes CDR1 SQVTM and CDR2 ANQGSEA. Trimming removed 6 bases from V and 1 base from J, with 9 bases in between. The CDR3 loop spans 12 amino acids. The CDR3 nucleotides are TGCAGCGTGAGAGATGTTAACTATGGCTACACCTTC. This gives the protein CSVRDVNYGYTF.

The chain links TRBV30 to TRBJ1-2, with D uncertain. The CDR3 spans 12 residues. Germline CDR1 GTSNPN, CDR2 SVGIG (reference sequence). V shed 6 bases and J shed 3 bases, with 11 bases lying between them. Written as DNA, the CDR3 is TGTGCCTGCGGGTCTCGTTACTATGGCTACACCTTC. This gives the protein CACGSRYYGYTF.

The chain links TRBV9 to TRBJ2-1; D unresolved. CDR3 length: 12 amino acids. The V and J ends lost 3 bases and 8 bases respectively, with 9 bases between them. Germline V gene data show CDR1 as SGDLS and CDR2 as YYNGEE. CDR3 residues: CASSAVSYEQFF. Here the CDR3 DNA reads TGTGCCAGCAGCGCCGTCAGCTATGAGCAGTTCTTC.

The V gene is TRBV19, the J gene TRBJ2-1; TRBD2 matches at 8 bases. J lost 1 base, V lost 11 bases, and 4 bases had no gene match. The germline CDR1 and CDR2 sequences are LNHDA and SQIVND (reference sequence). CDR3 length equals 13 residues. The chain's CDR3 is CAGQRESYNEQFF. The CDR3, as DNA: TGTGCCGGCCAGCGGGAGTCCTACAATGAGCAGTTCTTC.

CDR3 residues: CASSEFPRRNNEQFF. CDR3 nucleotides: TGTGCCAGCAGTGAGTTTCCCAGGAGAAACAATGAGCAGTTCTTC. This chain connects TRBV6-4 to TRBJ2-1; D is ambiguous. The V gene lost 3 bases and the J gene lost 5 bases, with 14 bases spanning the gap. Germline values: CDR1 MRHNA, CDR2 SNTAGT. This CDR3 has 15 residues.

This sequence joins TRBV29-1 and TRBJ2-6; D is uncertain. From germline, CDR1 is SQVTM and CDR2 ANQGSEA. The V gene lost 4 bases and the J gene lost 1 base, with 8 bases spanning the gap. The CDR3 covers 14 residues. CDR3 sequence (DNA): TGCAGCGTTGGGGTTGGGTCTGGGGCCAACGTCCTGACTTTC. This encodes CSVGVGSGANVLTF. Full variable domain (remainder filled in from reference TRBV29-1 and TRBJ2-6): SAVISQKPSRDICQRGTSLTIQCQVDSQVTMMFWYRQQPGQSLTLIATANQGSEATYESGFVIDKFPISRPNLTFSTLTVSNMSPEDSSIYLCSVGVGSGANVLTFGAGSRLTVL.

This chain connects TRBV5-4 to TRBJ2-3, with a possible D match to TRBD2 (5 bases). In germline, CDR1 is SGHNT, CDR2 YYREEE (reference sequence). V was trimmed by 0 bases and J by 6 bases, leaving 17 bases between them. The CDR3 is made up of 16 amino acids. The CDR3, as DNA: TGTGCCAGCAGCTTGGATCTAGGGCCTTCGGGGGATACGCAGTATTTT. Protein: CASSLDLGPSGDTQYF.

This chain joins TRBV5-1 and TRBJ1-4, with no clear D. This CDR3 contains 13 residues. The germline V gene has CDR1 SGHRS and CDR2 YFSETQ. V lost 0 bases and J 5 bases, leaving 5 bases between the germline ends. CDR3 DNA sequence: TGCGCCAGCAGCTTGGACCTGAATGAAAAACTGTTTTTT. Translating it yields CASSLDLNEKLFF. The whole variable domain, filled in from reference TRBV5-1 and TRBJ1-4, reads KAGVTQTPRYLIKTRGQQVTLSCSPISGHRSVSWYQQTPGQGLQFLFEYFSETQRNKGNFPGRFSGRQFSNSRSEMNVSTLELGDSALYLCASSLDLNEKLFFGSGTQLSVL.

V gene TRBV5-5 combines with J gene TRBJ1-4, with D possibly matching TRBD1 (5 bases). Germline loops: CDR1 SGHKS, CDR2 YYEKEE (reference sequence). V was clipped by 8 bases and J by 8 bases, with 22 bases between them. CDR3 length equals 15 residues. CDR3 loop: CASTGGQWDLEKLFF. The CDR3 nucleotides read TGTGCCAGTACCGGAGGGCAGTGGGACCTAGAAAAACTGTTTTTT.